Detailed here is one T cell receptor (beta chain). The antigen is unknown. This sample was included in a study of T cells after posttransplantation cyclophosphamide. Overall study findings and caveats: Recipient CMV seropositivity and CMV reactivation strongly tracked TRB clonality.

Profiling relied on immunoSEQ multiplex PCR, and the TCRdb table lists in-frame clones only, not all of them. The table includes 10,000 to 13,000 clones, approximately 96% detected once. The V and J ends lost 2 bases and 4 bases, in that order; junction bases with no gene match: 15. In germline, CDR1 is SNHLY, CDR2 FYNNEI. CDR3 length equals 18 residues. This sequence was found in a man aged 25 to 45 in good health and a related stem cell transplant donor. The gene calls are TRBV2 and TRBJ2-3, with TRBD2 identical over 7 bases. Sequenced: naive CD8+ T cells sorted from PBMCs. The CDR3 sequence is CASSEHQPGTTVADTQYF. CDR3 in DNA: TGTGCCAGCAGTGAACATCAGCCTGGGACTACTGTGGCAGATACGCAGTATTTT.